The TCR beta chain described here comes from a study of read filtering for tumor transcriptome and immune sequencing. General observations from the study: Compared with RNA-seq, IR-seq gave much higher clonotype depth and reliability. This fraction held mixed bone marrow immune cells after CD138-negative sorting. Approximately 87% of IR-seq clonotypes had a single read, yet these held about 3.5% of reads.

On this clonotype itself: Antigen: not known. The germline gene is not matched at one end of the junction; a read error may be the cause.

CDR3 length equals 13 residues. Germline assignment: CDR1 SGHNT and CDR2 YYREEE (reference sequence). From about 400 ng of RNA, a library with molecular barcoded alpha/delta and beta/gamma adaptors was made. One entry per CDR3 protein, called by TCRdb with MiXCR from the reads. The data hold tens of thousands of distinct CDR3 sequences, with about 20% observed a single time. Sequences were obtained from a population of CD138-negative cells sorted from bone marrow. This sequence joins TRBV5-4 and TRBJ1-1; a weak D match, TRBD1 (6 bases). This clonotype originated in a donor at least 40 years old with multiple myeloma. The CDR3 loop reads CACSLRGLTKAFF. CDR3 nucleotide sequence: TGTGCCTGCAGCTTGAGGGGGTTAACTAAAGCTTTCTTT.